Listed below are T cell receptor beta chains from one sample, sequenced in a study of T cell repertoires in cytomegalovirus infection. TCRdb called the reads again in MiXCR, with one record for every CDR3 protein. The sample contains approximately 730,000 distinct CDR3 sequences, around a third of which appear only once. Their cognate antigens are unknown. The source was cultured PBMCs, collected from culture after CMV antigen stimulation. These receptors all come from a human donor in good health (CMV status not recorded). Some clones in this sample may be carry-over from other donors' samples. CDR3s include the opening cysteine and the closing phenylalanine or tryptophan. Fields, in order: D gene, CDR3 length, J gene, V gene, clone size, CDR3 protein, CDR3 DNA. D genes are given only for firm matches. Expanded clones get a size class; other rows say once, few or many, or leave the size out.

>TRBD1|16|TRBJ1-1|TRBV23-1|.
CASYPGQAEWDTEAFF
TGCGCCAGCTATCCGGGACAGGCCGAGTGGGACACTGAAGCTTTCTTT
>TRBD2|14|TRBJ2-1|TRBV12-3/TRBV12-4|few
CASRGLAYYNEQFF
TGTGCCAGCAGGGGACTAGCGTACTACAATGAGCAGTTCTTC
>.|13|TRBJ1-1|TRBV6-2/TRBV6-3|many
CASRDRMNTEAFF
TGTGCCAGCAGGGACCGAATGAACACTGAAGCTTTCTTT
>.|14|TRBJ2-7|TRBV14|.
CASSQARGWSEQYF
TGTGCCAGCAGCCAAGCTAGGGGATGGTCCGAGCAGTACTTC
>.|12|TRBJ1-1|TRBV19|.
CASREKVTEAFF
TGTGCCAGTAGGGAGAAGGTAACTGAAGCTTTCTTT
>.|14|TRBJ2-7|TRBV19|few
CASSLTLDSYEQYF
TGTGCCAGTAGCTTAACTCTGGACTCCTACGAGCAGTACTTC
>.|15|TRBJ1-2|TRBV5-6|.
CASSLEYDSSYGYTF
TGTGCCAGCAGCTTGGAGTATGACAGTAGCTATGGCTACACCTTC
>TRBD2|17|TRBJ2-1|TRBV20-1|.
CSAREYGLAGGYNEQFF
TGCAGTGCTAGAGAATACGGACTAGCGGGAGGATACAATGAGCAGTTCTTC
>.|15|TRBJ1-2|TRBV28|few
CASSPPFPTGKGYTF
TGTGCCAGCAGTCCCCCCTTCCCCACAGGGAAGGGCTACACCTTC
>.|14|TRBJ1-5|TRBV6-6|few
CASSSPGINQPQHF
TGTGCCAGCAGTTCCCCGGGGATCAATCAGCCCCAGCATTTT
>.|17|TRBJ1-2|TRBV7-9|few
CASSLESSRGGYGGYTF
TGTGCCAGCAGCTTAGAGAGCTCGAGAGGGGGTTACGGTGGCTACACCTTC
>.|14|TRBJ1-6|TRBV4-2|.
CASSQEQAGPPLHF
TGTGCCAGCAGCCAAGAACAGGCAGGACCTCCCCTCCACTTT
>.|15|TRBJ2-5|TRBV7-6|many
CASSLFGTFQETQYF
TGTGCCAGCAGCCTATTTGGGACCTTCCAAGAGACCCAGTACTTC
>.|14|TRBJ2-7|TRBV28|.
CASTEWQAAYEQYF
TGTGCCAGCACCGAGTGGCAGGCCGCCTACGAGCAGTACTTC
>.|15|TRBJ2-7|TRBV4-3|few
CASSQRLRVWNEQYF
TGCGCCAGCAGCCAACGACTACGGGTGTGGAACGAGCAGTACTTC
>.|15|TRBJ1-4|TRBV5-6|.
CASSLQGFGNEKLFF
TGTGCCAGCAGCCTACAGGGATTCGGAAATGAAAAACTGTTTTTT
>.|11|TRBJ1-2|TRBV10-3|.
CAISAGDGYTF
TGTGCCATCAGTGCTGGGGATGGCTACACCTTC
>TRBD1|16|TRBJ2-7|TRBV7-6|.
CASSSRTGRNSYEQYF
TGTGCCAGCAGTTCCCGGACAGGACGGAACTCCTACGAGCAGTACTTC
>TRBD2|15|TRBJ2-1|TRBV19|.
CASSMALAGVFEQFF
TGTGCCAGTAGTATGGCACTAGCGGGAGTGTTTGAGCAGTTCTTC
>TRBD1|14|TRBJ1-5|TRBV7-6|many
CASSLGTGNQPQHF
TGTGCCAGCAGCTTAGGGACAGGGAATCAGCCCCAGCATTTT
>TRBD2|16|TRBJ2-3|TRBV6-5|.
CASSYHPAGNTDTQYF
TGTGCCAGCAGTTACCATCCAGCGGGAAACACAGATACGCAGTATTTT
>.|12|TRBJ2-5|TRBV6-1|.
CASSPVAETQYF
TGTGCCAGCTCCCCAGTGGCGGAGACCCAGTACTTC
>.|16|TRBJ1-1|TRBV11-2|.
CASTKKGGGTNTEAFF
TGTGCCAGCACCAAAAAAGGAGGGGGGACGAACACTGAAGCTTTCTTT
>.|15|TRBJ2-1|TRBV7-2|many
CASNFQVGGRDEQFF
TGTGCCAGCAACTTCCAGGTGGGGGGTCGGGATGAGCAGTTCTTC
>TRBD2|14|TRBJ2-3|TRBV29-1|.
CSVGGGVNTDTQYF
TGCAGCGTTGGGGGGGGAGTGAATACAGATACGCAGTATTTT
>TRBD2|16|TRBJ2-5|TRBV6-2/TRBV6-3|.
CASSYWSSGSPETQYF
TGTGCCAGCAGTTACTGGTCTAGCGGGTCGCCAGAGACCCAGTACTTC
>.|14|TRBJ2-3|TRBV7-2|.
CASSPDREVDTQYF
TGTGCCAGCAGCCCTGACAGAGAGGTAGATACGCAGTATTTT
>.|15|TRBJ2-1|TRBV19|few
CASSTGPSSYNEQFF
TGTGCCAGTAGTACAGGGCCAAGCTCCTACAATGAGCAGTTCTTC
>TRBD1|12|TRBJ1-2|TRBV20-1|.
CSARDRAYGYTF
TGCAGTGCTAGGGACAGGGCCTATGGCTACACCTTC
>TRBD1|15|TRBJ2-7|TRBV10-3|.
CAISEGGQVPYEQYF
TGTGCCATCAGTGAGGGGGGACAGGTTCCCTACGAGCAGTACTTC
>.|14|TRBJ1-1|TRBV19|.
CASSVQGENTEAFF
TGTGCCAGTAGTGTACAGGGAGAGAACACTGAAGCTTTCTTT
>.|14|TRBJ2-1|TRBV20-1|few
CSARLEGGNNEQFF
TGCAGTGCTCGCCTTGAGGGGGGAAACAATGAGCAGTTCTTC
>TRBD2|14|TRBJ2-1|TRBV29-1|.
CSAPAGGSYNEQFF
TGCAGCGCACCCGCGGGAGGCTCCTACAATGAGCAGTTCTTC
>TRBD2|15|TRBJ2-7|TRBV7-2|.
CASSFLAGISYEQYF
TGTGCCAGCAGCTTTCTAGCGGGGATCTCCTACGAGCAGTACTTC
>TRBD1|15|TRBJ1-5|TRBV6-2/TRBV6-3|.
CASRRTGVINQPQHF
TGTGCCAGCAGAAGGACAGGGGTGATCAATCAGCCCCAGCATTTT
>TRBD2|15|TRBJ2-7|TRBV7-8|many
CASSSAGTTFYEQYF
TGTGCCAGCAGCTCCGCCGGGACTACCTTCTACGAGCAGTACTTC
>TRBD1|13|TRBJ1-1|TRBV12-5|few
CASGRQGRTEAFF
TGTGCTAGTGGCAGACAGGGACGGACTGAAGCTTTCTTT
>.|15|TRBJ1-3|TRBV7-8|few
CASSPPSGRLGSIYF
TGTGCCAGCAGCCCCCCCTCGGGACGTCTTGGATCCATATATTTT
>.|13|TRBJ2-7|TRBV2|once
CATQGGNPYEQYF
TGTGCCACCCAGGGGGGAAATCCCTACGAGCAGTACTTC
>.|18|TRBJ2-1|TRBV7-9|few
CASSQGQGLAGGYNEQFF
TGTGCCAGCAGCCAAGGACAGGGGCTGGCGGGAGGCTACAATGAGCAGTTCTTC
>TRBD1|13|TRBJ2-7|TRBV7-9|few
CASSFRGQYEQYF
TGTGCCAGCAGCTTTAGGGGGCAATACGAGCAGTACTTC
>.|12|TRBJ1-5|TRBV6-6|few
CASSNPNQPQHF
TGTGCCAGCAGCAACCCCAATCAGCCCCAGCATTTT
>.|14|TRBJ2-1|TRBV7-9|many
CASSLSRVLSEQFF
TGTGCCAGCAGCTTAAGCAGGGTGTTGAGTGAGCAGTTCTTC
>TRBD1|17|TRBJ1-6|TRBV7-8|many
CASSLKGAGFYNSPLHF
TGTGCCAGCAGCTTAAAGGGGGCGGGATTTTATAATTCACCCCTCCACTTT
>TRBD2|15|TRBJ2-1|TRBV5-1|.
CASSLRTSENNEQFF
TGCGCCAGCAGCTTGCGGACTAGCGAAAACAATGAGCAGTTCTTC
>.|18|TRBJ1-6|TRBV4-1|.
CASSQDWGRSDYNSPLHF
TGCGCCAGCAGCCAAGATTGGGGCAGGTCGGATTATAATTCACCCCTCCACTTT
>TRBD1|19|TRBJ1-5|TRBV19|few
CASSSRDRGRGVGNQPQHF
TGTGCCAGTAGTAGCCGGGACAGGGGGCGCGGGGTTGGCAATCAGCCCCAGCATTTT
>TRBD1|15|TRBJ1-5|TRBV20-1|.
CSARLTGPGGQPQHF
TGCAGTGCTCGCCTGACAGGGCCTGGAGGTCAGCCCCAGCATTTT
>.|14|TRBJ1-4|TRBV2|.
CASSGSYPGEKLFF
TGTGCCAGCAGTGGCTCTTACCCTGGGGAAAAACTGTTTTTT
>.|14|TRBJ2-2|TRBV12-3/TRBV12-4|few
CASSTLGGAGELFF
TGTGCCAGCAGTACTTTAGGGGGGGCCGGGGAGCTGTTTTTT